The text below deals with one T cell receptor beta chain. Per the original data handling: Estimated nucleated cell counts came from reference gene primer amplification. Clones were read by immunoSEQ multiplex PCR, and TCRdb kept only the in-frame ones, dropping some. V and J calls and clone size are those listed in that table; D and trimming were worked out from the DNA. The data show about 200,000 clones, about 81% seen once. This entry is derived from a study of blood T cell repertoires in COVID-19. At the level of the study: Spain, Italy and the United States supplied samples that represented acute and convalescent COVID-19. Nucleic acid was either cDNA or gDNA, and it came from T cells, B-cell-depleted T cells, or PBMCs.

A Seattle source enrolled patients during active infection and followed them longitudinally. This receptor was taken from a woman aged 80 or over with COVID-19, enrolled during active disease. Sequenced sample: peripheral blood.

The CDR3 is CASRSTGNTEAFF. In DNA form, the CDR3 reads TGTGCCAGCAGATCGACAGGGAACACTGAAGCTTTCTTT. The rearrangement joins TRBV7-2 to TRBJ1-1; D is perhaps TRBD1 (6 bases). CDR1 is SGHTA and CDR2 is FQGNSA in the germline V gene. This CDR3 contains 13 residues. Trimming stripped 6 bases from V and 1 base from J, with 9 bases between.